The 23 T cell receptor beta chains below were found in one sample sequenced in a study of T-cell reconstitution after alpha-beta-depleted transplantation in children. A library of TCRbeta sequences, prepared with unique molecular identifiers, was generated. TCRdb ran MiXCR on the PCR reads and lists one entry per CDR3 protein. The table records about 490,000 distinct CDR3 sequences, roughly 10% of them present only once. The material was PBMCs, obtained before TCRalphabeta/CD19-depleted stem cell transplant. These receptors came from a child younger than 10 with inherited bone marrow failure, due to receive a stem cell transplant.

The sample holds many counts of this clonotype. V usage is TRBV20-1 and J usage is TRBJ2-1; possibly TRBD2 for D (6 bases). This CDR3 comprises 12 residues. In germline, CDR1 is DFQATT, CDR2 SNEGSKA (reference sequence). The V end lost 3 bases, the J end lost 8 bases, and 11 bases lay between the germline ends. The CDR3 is CSASGSGYEQFF. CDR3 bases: TGCAGTGCTAGCGGGAGTGGGTATGAGCAGTTCTTC.

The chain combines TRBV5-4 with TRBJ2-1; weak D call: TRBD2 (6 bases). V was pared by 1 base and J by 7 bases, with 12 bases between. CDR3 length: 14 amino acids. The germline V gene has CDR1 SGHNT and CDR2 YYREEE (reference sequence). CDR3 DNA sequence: TGTGCCAGCAGCTTGCGGGAGCAAGGGAATGAGCAGTTCTTC. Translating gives CASSLREQGNEQFF.

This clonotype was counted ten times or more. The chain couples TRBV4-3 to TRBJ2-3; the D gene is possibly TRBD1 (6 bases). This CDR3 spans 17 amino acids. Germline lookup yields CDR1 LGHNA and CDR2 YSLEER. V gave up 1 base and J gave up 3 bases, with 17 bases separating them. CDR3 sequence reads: CASSQGVQGFETDTQYF. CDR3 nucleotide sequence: TGCGCCAGCAGCCAAGGGGTACAGGGTTTCGAGACAGATACGCAGTATTTT.

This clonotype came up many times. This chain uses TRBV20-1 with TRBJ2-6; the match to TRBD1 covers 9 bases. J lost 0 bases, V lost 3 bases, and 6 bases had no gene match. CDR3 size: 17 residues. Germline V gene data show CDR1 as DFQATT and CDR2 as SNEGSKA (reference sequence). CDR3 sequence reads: CSARDRGPPSGANVLTF. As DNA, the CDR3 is TGCAGTGCTAGGGACAGGGGCCCCCCCTCTGGGGCCAACGTCCTGACTTTC.

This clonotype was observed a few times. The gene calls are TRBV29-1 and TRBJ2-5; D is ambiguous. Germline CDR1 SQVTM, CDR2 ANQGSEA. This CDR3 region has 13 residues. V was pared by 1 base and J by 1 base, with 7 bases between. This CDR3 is CSVEGPSQETQYF. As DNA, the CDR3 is TGCAGCGTTGAAGGCCCCAGCCAAGAGACCCAGTACTTC.

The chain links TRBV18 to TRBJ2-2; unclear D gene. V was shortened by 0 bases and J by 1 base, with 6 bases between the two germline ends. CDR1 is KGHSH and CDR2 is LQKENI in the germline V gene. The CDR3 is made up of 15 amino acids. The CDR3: CASSPPGQNTGELFF. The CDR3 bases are TGTGCCAGCTCACCACCTGGGCAGAACACCGGGGAGCTGTTTTTT.

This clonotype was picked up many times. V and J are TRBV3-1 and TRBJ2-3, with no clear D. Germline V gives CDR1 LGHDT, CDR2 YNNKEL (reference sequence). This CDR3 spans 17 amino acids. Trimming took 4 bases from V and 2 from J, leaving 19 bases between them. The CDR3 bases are TGTGCCAGCAGCCGAAGATTAGGCGGATCACACACAGATACGCAGTATTTT. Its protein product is CASSRRLGGSHTDTQYF.

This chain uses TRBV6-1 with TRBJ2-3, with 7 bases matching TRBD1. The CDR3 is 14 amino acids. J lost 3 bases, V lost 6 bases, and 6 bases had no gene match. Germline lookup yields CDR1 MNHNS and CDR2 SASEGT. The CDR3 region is CASSPKGATDTQYF. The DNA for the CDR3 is TGTGCCAGCAGCCCCAAGGGGGCAACAGATACGCAGTATTTT.

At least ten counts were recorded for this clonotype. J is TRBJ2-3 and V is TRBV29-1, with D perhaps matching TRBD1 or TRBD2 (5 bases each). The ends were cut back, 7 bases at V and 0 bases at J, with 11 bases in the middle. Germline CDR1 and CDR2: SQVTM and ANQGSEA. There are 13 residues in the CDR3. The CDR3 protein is CSDPRDSTDTQYF. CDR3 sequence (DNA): TGCAGCGATCCCAGGGACAGCACAGATACGCAGTATTTT.

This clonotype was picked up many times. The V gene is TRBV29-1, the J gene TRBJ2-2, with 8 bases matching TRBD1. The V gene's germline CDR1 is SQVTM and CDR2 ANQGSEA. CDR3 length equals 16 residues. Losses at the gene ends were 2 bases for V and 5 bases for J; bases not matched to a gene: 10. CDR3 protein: CSVERWTGSSTGELFF. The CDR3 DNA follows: TGCAGCGTTGAAAGGTGGACAGGGTCATCGACCGGGGAGCTGTTTTTT.

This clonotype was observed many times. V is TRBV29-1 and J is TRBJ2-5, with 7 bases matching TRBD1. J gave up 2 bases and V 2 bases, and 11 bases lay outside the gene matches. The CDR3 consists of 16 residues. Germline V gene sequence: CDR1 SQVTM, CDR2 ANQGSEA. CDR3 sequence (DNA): TGCAGCGTTGAAAATATGTCAGGGGGAAATCAAGAGACCCAGTACTTC. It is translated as CSVENMSGGNQETQYF.

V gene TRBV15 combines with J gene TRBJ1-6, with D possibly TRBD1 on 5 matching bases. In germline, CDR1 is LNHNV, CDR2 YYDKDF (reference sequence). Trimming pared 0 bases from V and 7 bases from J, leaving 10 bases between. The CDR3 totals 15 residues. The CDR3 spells CATSRDGAGNSPLHF. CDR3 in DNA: TGTGCCACCAGCAGAGATGGGGCAGGGAATTCACCCCTCCACTTT. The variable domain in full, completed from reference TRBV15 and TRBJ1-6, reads DAMVIQNPRYQVTQFGKPVTLSCSQTLNHNVMYWYQQKSSQAPKLLFHYYDKDFNNEADTPDNFQSRRPNTSFCFLDIRSPGLGDTAMYLCATSRDGAGNSPLHFGNGTRLTVT.

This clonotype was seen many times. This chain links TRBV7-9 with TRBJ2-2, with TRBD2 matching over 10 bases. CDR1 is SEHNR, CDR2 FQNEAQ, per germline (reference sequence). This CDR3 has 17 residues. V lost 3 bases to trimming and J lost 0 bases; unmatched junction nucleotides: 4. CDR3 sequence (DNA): TGTGCCAGCAGCTTGTTAGCGGGAGGAGCGAACACCGGGGAGCTGTTTTTT. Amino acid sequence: CASSLLAGGANTGELFF.

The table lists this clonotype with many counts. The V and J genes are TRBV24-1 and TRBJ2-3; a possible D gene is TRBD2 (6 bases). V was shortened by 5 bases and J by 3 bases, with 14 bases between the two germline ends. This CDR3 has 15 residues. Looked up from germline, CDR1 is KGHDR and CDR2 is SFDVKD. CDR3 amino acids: CATSVSREMTDTQYF. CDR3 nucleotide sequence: TGTGCCACCAGTGTTAGCCGGGAGATGACAGATACGCAGTATTTT.

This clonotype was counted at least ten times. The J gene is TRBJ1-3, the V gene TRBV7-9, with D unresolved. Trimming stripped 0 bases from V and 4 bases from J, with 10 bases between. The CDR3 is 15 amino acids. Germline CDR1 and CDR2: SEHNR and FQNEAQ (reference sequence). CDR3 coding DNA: TGTGCCAGCAGCTTAGCGGCAGGAGCGGGAAACACCATATATTTT. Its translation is CASSLAAGAGNTIYF.

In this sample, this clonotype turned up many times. CDR3: CASSLWGVEETQYF. CDR3 in DNA: TGTGCCAGCAGTTTATGGGGGGTCGAAGAGACCCAGTACTTC. The genes are TRBV12-3 or TRBV12-4 and TRBJ2-5; possible D gene TRBD2, 6 bases. The V end was cut by 2 bases, the J end by 3 bases, with 10 bases between. The CDR3 extends over 14 amino acids.

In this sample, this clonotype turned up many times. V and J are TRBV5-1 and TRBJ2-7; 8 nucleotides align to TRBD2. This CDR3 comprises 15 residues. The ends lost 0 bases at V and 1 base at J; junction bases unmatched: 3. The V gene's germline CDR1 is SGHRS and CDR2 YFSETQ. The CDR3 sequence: CASSLVLAESYEQYF. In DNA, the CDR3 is TGCGCCAGCAGCTTGGTACTAGCGGAGTCCTACGAGCAGTACTTC.

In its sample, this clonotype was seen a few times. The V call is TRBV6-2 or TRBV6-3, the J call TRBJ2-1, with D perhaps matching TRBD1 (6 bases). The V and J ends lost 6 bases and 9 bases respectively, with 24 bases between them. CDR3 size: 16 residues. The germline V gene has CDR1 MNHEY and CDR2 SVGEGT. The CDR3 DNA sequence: TGTGCCAGCAGCCCCGGGCGGAAGGCGAAACAGGGTGAGCAGTTCTTC. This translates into CASSPGRKAKQGEQFF.

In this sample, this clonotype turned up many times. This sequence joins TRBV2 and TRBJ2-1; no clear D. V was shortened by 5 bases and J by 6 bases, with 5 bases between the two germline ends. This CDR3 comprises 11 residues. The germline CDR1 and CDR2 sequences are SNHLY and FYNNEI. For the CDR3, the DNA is TGTGCCAGCAGTATACTCAATGAGCAGTTCTTC. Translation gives CASSILNEQFF.

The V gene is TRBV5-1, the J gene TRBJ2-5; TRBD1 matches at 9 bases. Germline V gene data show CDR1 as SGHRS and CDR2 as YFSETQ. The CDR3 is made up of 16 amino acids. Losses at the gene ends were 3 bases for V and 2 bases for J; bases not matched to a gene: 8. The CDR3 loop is CASSSGGQGIQETQYF. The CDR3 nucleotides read TGCGCCAGCAGCTCCGGGGGACAGGGAATACAAGAGACCCAGTACTTC.

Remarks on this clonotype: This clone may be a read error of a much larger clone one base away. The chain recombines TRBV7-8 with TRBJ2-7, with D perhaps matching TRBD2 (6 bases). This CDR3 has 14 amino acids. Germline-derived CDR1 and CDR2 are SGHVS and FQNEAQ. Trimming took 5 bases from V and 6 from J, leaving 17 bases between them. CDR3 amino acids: CASSITGRGVEQYF. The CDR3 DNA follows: TGTGCCAGCAGCATAACCGGGAGAGGGGTCGAGCAGTACTTC.

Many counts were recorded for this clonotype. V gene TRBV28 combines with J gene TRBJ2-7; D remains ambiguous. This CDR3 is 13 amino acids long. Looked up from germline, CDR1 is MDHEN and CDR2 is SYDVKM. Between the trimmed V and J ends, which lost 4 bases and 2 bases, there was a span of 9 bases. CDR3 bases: TGTGCCAGCAGTTCCCCAGAGGCCTACGAGCAGTACTTC. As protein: CASSSPEAYEQYF.

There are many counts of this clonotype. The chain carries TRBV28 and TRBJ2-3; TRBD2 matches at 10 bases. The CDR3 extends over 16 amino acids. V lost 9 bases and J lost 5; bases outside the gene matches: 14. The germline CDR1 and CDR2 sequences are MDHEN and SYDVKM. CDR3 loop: CASTLELAGEEDTQYF. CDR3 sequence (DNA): TGTGCCAGTACCCTTGAGCTAGCGGGAGAGGAAGATACGCAGTATTTT.